The following is a TCR beta chain sequence with its context. Its antigen remains unknown. With 60 Vbeta and 13 Jbeta primers, the PCR was carried out. Produced via immunoSEQ multiplex PCR; TCRdb's table is partial and in-frame only. Of more than 80,000 clones listed, 55% to 70% are singletons. This sample stems from a study of cytomegalovirus exposure and HLA in healthy donors. Study outcomes and limitations: HLA restriction was apparent for most CMV-associated TCR beta chains in a later analysis. Immune exposure data for these donors was limited to CMV serostatus. Indistinguishable V segments, including TRBV6-2 and TRBV6-3, were excluded.

The CDR3 consists of 15 residues. The V gene's germline CDR1 is MNHEY and CDR2 SMNVEV (reference sequence). The V segment lost 6 bases and the J segment 6 bases; nucleotides outside the gene matches: 6. The receptor was derived from a woman aged 40 to 55 in good health and CMV-seropositive. The source material was PBMCs. The rearrangement uses TRBV27 and TRBJ2-1; 12 bases match TRBD2. The CDR3 DNA reads TGTGCCAGCAGAGAACTAGCGGGAGGACGCAATGAGCAGTTCTTC. Translation: CASRELAGGRNEQFF.